This T cell receptor beta chain was observed in a study of T cell changes during pregnancy in multiple sclerosis. TCRdb's copy holds only in-frame clones and misses some; the assay was immunoSEQ multiplex PCR. The repertoire holds 40,000 or so clones, about 92% seen once, with approximately 5.9% in the top ten. This CDR3 has 19 residues. V shed 3 bases and J 0 bases; nucleotides not matched to a gene: 12. Germline V CDR1 and CDR2: SGHAT, FQNNGV. The V gene is TRBV11-2, the J gene TRBJ2-3; TRBD2 aligns across 10 bases. The sequence derives from a female donor in good health, enrolled as a control in a pregnancy study. Sequenced material: peripheral blood, taken in the third trimester of pregnancy. CDR3 protein: CASSLDLAGDPASTDTQYF. CDR3 nucleotide sequence: TGTGCCAGCAGCTTGGACCTAGCGGGGGACCCCGCTAGCACAGATACGCAGTATTTT.